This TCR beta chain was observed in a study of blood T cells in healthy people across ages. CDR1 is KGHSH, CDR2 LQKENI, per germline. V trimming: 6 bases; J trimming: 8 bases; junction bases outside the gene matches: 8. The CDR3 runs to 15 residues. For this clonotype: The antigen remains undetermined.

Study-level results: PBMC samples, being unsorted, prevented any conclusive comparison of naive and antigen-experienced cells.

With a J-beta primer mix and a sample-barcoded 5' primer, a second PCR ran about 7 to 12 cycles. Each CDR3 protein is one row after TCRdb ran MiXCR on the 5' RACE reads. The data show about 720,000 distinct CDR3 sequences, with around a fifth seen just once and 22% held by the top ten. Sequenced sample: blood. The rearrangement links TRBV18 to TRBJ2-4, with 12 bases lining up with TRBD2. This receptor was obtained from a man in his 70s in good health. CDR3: CASSATSGRGYIQYF. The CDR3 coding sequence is TGTGCCAGCTCGGCGACTAGCGGGAGAGGATACATTCAGTACTTC.